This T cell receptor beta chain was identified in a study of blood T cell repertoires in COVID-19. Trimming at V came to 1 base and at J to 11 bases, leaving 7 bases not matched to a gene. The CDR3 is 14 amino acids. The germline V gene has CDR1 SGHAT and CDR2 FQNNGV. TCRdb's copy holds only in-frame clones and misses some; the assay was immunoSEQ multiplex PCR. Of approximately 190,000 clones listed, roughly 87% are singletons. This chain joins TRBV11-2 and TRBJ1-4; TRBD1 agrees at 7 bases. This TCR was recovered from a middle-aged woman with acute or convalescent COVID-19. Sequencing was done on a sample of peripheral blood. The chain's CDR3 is CASSLGQGRGKLFF. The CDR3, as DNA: TGTGCCAGCAGCTTAGGACAGGGTCGTGGGAAACTGTTTTTT.